This TCR beta chain was found in a study of blood T cell repertoires in COVID-19. Study summary: The analysed material was cDNA or gDNA that came from T cells, B-cell-depleted T cells, or PBMCs.

The data were produced by immunoSEQ multiplex PCR, yet TCRdb's version contains in-frame clones alone and is incomplete. The sample contains 100,000 to 150,000 clones, 70% to 90% of which appear only once. Germline-derived CDR1 and CDR2 are MGHRA and YSYEKL. CDR3 length equals 15 residues. V lost 7 bases and J lost 3; bases outside the gene matches: 10. The source of this sequence is a woman aged 80 or over with acute or convalescent COVID-19. This chain connects TRBV4-1 to TRBJ2-7, with 9 bases aligning to TRBD1. Material for sequencing was peripheral blood. In DNA form, the CDR3 reads TGCGCCAGCACGCCAAGCGGGACAGGGTTCTACGAGCAGTACTTC. Encoded protein: CASTPSGTGFYEQYF.